This T cell receptor (beta chain) stems from a study of T cells after yellow fever vaccination. The CDR3 runs 17 residues. The germline CDR1 and CDR2 sequences are MNHEY and SVGAGI. Losses at the gene ends were 2 bases for V and 0 bases for J; bases not matched to a gene: 7. TCRdb independently ran MiXCR on the 5' RACE reads; one entry per CDR3 protein. The table includes roughly 110,000 distinct CDR3 sequences, 8.4% detected once. This clonotype was found a few times. The TCR sequence derives from a man aged 25 to 45 who received the YFV17D yellow fever vaccine. V is TRBV6-5 and J is TRBJ2-1, with 7 bases identical to TRBD2. This specimen consisted of CD8+ T cells sorted from PBMCs, obtained 45 days after the yellow fever booster vaccination. The CDR3 loop is CASSYGAGEFSYNEQFF. CDR3 sequence (DNA): TGTGCCAGCAGTTACGGGGCGGGAGAGTTCTCCTACAATGAGCAGTTCTTC.